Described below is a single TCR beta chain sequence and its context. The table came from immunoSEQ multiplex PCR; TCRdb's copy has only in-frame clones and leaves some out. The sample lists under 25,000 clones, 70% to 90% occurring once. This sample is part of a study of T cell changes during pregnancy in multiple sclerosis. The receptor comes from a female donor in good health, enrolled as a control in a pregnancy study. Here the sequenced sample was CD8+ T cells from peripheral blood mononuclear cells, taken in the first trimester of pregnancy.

CDR3 sequence (DNA): TGTGCCAGTACAGGGACAGGGGAGTACGAGCAGTACTTC. It translates to CASTGTGEYEQYF. This sequence joins TRBV19 and TRBJ2-7; TRBD1 agrees at 10 bases. Germline V gene lookup returns CDR1 LNHDA and CDR2 SQIVND (reference sequence). The trim removed 7 bases at V and 4 bases at J, leaving 4 bases unmatched. The CDR3 loop spans 13 amino acids.